The TCR beta chain described here comes from a study of beta chain features in type 1 diabetes. Study findings and constraints: Type 1 diabetes patients had TCRB CDR3s that were shorter (moderately but significantly so) in all four CD4+ subsets. A pattern of fewer insertions and more deletions at VDJ junctions was seen in type 1 diabetes patients.

Expressed TCRB transcripts were sequenced after all isolated RNA was converted to cDNA. TCRdb keeps only in-frame clones here, not all; method: immunoSEQ multiplex PCR. The table records around 500,000 clones, roughly an eighth of them present only once. The CDR3 extends over 14 amino acids. Germline CDR1 is MNHNY and CDR2 is SVGAGI (reference sequence). V was pared by 2 bases and J by 2 bases, with 10 bases between. On this clone: Its antigen remains unknown.

Blood was drawn once from each donor into heparinised tubes. The draws averaged roughly 120 mL. The sequence was collected from a woman younger than 30 in good health. The sample taken for sequencing was naive CD4+ T cells from blood. The chain recombines TRBV6-6 with TRBJ2-7; D possibly corresponds to TRBD1 (5 bases). CDR3 coding DNA: TGTGCCAGCAGTTACGCAAGACAGACCTACGAGCAGTACTTC. This codes for CASSYARQTYEQYF.